The 10 T cell receptor beta chains given below trace back to one sample, sequenced in a study of T cells in Graves' hyperthyroidism and ophthalmopathy. Amplified regions were TCR beta CDR3 sequences from RNA transcripts. Researchers ran a first-round RT-PCR on the TCR CDR3 using the HTBI primer set. TCRdb used MiXCR to reprocess the multiplex PCR reads, holding one entry per CDR3 protein. The repertoire has 300,000 to 450,000 distinct CDR3 sequences, approximately 25% of them found once; the top ten carry over 70%. Specimen: blood. The receptors were sampled from a man aged 50-60 years with Graves' hyperthyroidism.

This clonotype was observed a few times. This chain connects TRBV29-1 to TRBJ1-1, with TRBD1 as a possible D gene (5 bases). Germline V CDR1 and CDR2: SQVTM, ANQGSEA. Trimming took off 3 bases at V and 8 bases at J, with 10 bases between the two ends. The CDR3 spans 11 residues. CDR3 in amino acids: CSVDQGREAFF. CDR3 in DNA: TGCAGCGTTGATCAGGGCAGAGAAGCTTTCTTT.

This clonotype was found once. This chain uses TRBV6-2 or TRBV6-3 with TRBJ2-7; 9 nucleotides match TRBD2. The junction had 8 bases not matched to a gene; V was cut back by 7 bases and J by 7 bases. Per the germline V gene, CDR1 is MNHEY and CDR2 is SVGEGT. The CDR3 covers 13 residues. In DNA, the CDR3 is TGTGCCAGCAAGGTAGCGGGAGATGAAGAGCAGTACTTC. It specifies CASKVAGDEEQYF.

The gene calls are TRBV2 and TRBJ2-7, with 8 bases that match TRBD2. J gave up 5 bases and V 2 bases, and 2 bases lay outside the gene matches. Per germline, CDR1 SNHLY and CDR2 FYNNEI. The CDR3 sequence is 13 residues long. The CDR3 protein is CASSESGGDEQYF. The CDR3 DNA reads as TGTGCCAGCAGTGAATCGGGGGGGGACGAGCAGTACTTC.

The chain carries TRBV5-1 and TRBJ1-1, with D hard to call. This CDR3 region has 14 residues. Germline V CDR1 and CDR2: SGHRS, YFSETQ. Trimming took 6 bases from V and 4 from J, leaving 16 bases between them. CDR3 loop: CASTQWASGTEAFF. The CDR3 DNA sequence: TGCGCCAGCACACAGTGGGCCTCGGGCACTGAAGCTTTCTTT.

This chain uses TRBV10-3 with TRBJ2-1; 11 bases line up with TRBD2. Germline V gives CDR1 ENHRY, CDR2 SYGVKD. With 4 bases clipped from V and 4 bases from J, the junction kept 6 bases outside the gene matches. CDR3 length equals 16 residues. CDR3 bases: TGTGCCATCAGTGTGCAGACTAGCGGGAAATACAATGAGCAGTTCTTC. Translation gives CAISVQTSGKYNEQFF.

Comment on this clonotype: Possible read error: a much larger clone is one base away. The chain carries TRBV20-1 and TRBJ2-3, with 7 bases lining up with TRBD2. Germline V CDR1 and CDR2: DFQATT, SNEGSKA (reference sequence). This CDR3 is built from 13 residues. This chain's CDR3 is CNAPRGGADTQYF. The CDR3 DNA is TGCAATGCTCCGCGTGGGGGGGCAGATACGCAGTATTTT.

V gene TRBV7-3 combines with J gene TRBJ2-1, with D unclear. Trimming pared 0 bases from V and 14 bases from J, leaving 14 bases between. Germline V lookup: CDR1 SGHTA, CDR2 FQGTGA. The CDR3 consists of 13 residues. The CDR3 protein is CASSLTVTALKFF. In nucleotides, the CDR3 is TGTGCCAGCAGCTTAACCGTGACGGCTCTCAAGTTCTTC. Full variable domain (missing parts from reference TRBV7-3 and TRBJ2-1): GAGVSQTPSNKVTEKGKYVELRCDPISGHTALYWYRQSLGQGPEFLIYFQGTGAADDSGLPNDRFFAVRPEGSVSTLKIQRTERGDSAVYLCASSLTVTALKFFGPGTRLTVL.

V is TRBV10-1 and J is TRBJ2-2; a weak D match, TRBD2 (6 bases). The CDR3 is 19 amino acids. The V gene's germline CDR1 is WNHNN and CDR2 SYGVQD (reference sequence). V dropped 1 base and J dropped 0 bases, with 18 bases sitting between them. CDR3 protein: CASSELGGSGNSNTGELFF. Here the CDR3 DNA reads TGCGCCAGCAGTGAGTTGGGTGGTAGCGGAAATTCGAACACCGGGGAGCTGTTTTTT.

This clonotype was observed a few times. V is TRBV5-1 and J is TRBJ1-4, with 10 bases aligning to TRBD1. This CDR3 spans 14 amino acids. Losses at the gene ends were 4 bases for V and 8 bases for J; bases not matched to a gene: 5. Germline CDR1 and CDR2: SGHRS and YFSETQ. The CDR3 bases are TGCGCCAGCAGCCCGGACAGGGGGGACGAAAAACTGTTTTTT. Residues: CASSPDRGDEKLFF. Complete variable domain (other parts from reference TRBV5-1 and TRBJ1-4): KAGVTQTPRYLIKTRGQQVTLSCSPISGHRSVSWYQQTPGQGLQFLFEYFSETQRNKGNFPGRFSGRQFSNSRSEMNVSTLELGDSALYLCASSPDRGDEKLFFGSGTQLSVL.

This clonotype appeared a few times. The rearrangement links TRBV2 to TRBJ2-3, with 8 bases fitting TRBD2. V lost 6 bases, J lost 0 bases, and 5 bases stayed unmatched. CDR3 length: 15 residues. Germline CDR1 and CDR2: SNHLY and FYNNEI. For the CDR3, the DNA is TGTGCCAGCAGCGCCCAGCGGGGGAGCACAGATACGCAGTATTTT. Translation gives CASSAQRGSTDTQYF.